The clone carrying this T cell receptor beta chain was picked up a small number of times. The CDR3 length is 14 residues. V lost 5 bases and J lost 6, with 13 bases in between. Germline CDR1 and CDR2: SGHTA and FQGTGA. The data were taken from a study of blood T cell repertoires in COVID-19. The data were produced by immunoSEQ multiplex PCR, yet TCRdb's version contains in-frame clones alone and is incomplete. The table has roughly 250,000 clones, around 90% seen once. This chain links TRBV7-3 with TRBJ2-2, with D possibly TRBD2 on 5 matching bases. The sequenced material came from PBMCs or T cells enriched from blood (not recorded which). The origin of this receptor is a woman aged 50 to 60 who had recovered from COVID-19. The CDR3: CASSTAVSAGELFF. In nucleotides, the CDR3 is TGTGCCAGCAGCACAGCGGTTTCGGCCGGGGAGCTGTTTTTT.